Listed here are 13 T cell receptor beta chains from one sample, sequenced in a study of T-cell memory formation after mild COVID-19. TCRdb reanalysed the 5' RACE reads using MiXCR and keeps one entry per CDR3 protein. The sample lists approximately 500,000 distinct CDR3 sequences; 20% to 30% were seen once. The sample consisted of PBMCs or a T cell subset sorted from them (not recorded which). The receptors shown here come from an adult woman who had mild COVID-19 (a few samples of this study predate the infection). Cell type and time point are not known.

The rearrangement joins TRBV5-1 to TRBJ1-4; possibly TRBD1 for D (6 bases). Germline CDR1 SGHRS, CDR2 YFSETQ. This CDR3 has 14 amino acids. With 5 bases removed from V and 5 bases from J, the gap between germline ends came to 13 bases. This CDR3 reads CASRVGQTNEKLFF. DNA for the CDR3: TGCGCCAGCAGGGTGGGACAAACCAATGAAAAACTGTTTTTT.

This sequence joins TRBV27 and TRBJ2-1; D possibly corresponds to TRBD2 (5 bases). Germline V gives CDR1 MNHEY, CDR2 SMNVEV (reference sequence). With 2 bases removed from V and 5 bases from J, the gap between germline ends came to 13 bases. This CDR3 has 15 residues. Here the CDR3 reads CASSLLSGFHNEQFF. CDR3 nucleotides: TGTGCCAGCAGTTTACTATCGGGGTTCCACAATGAGCAGTTCTTC.

The table lists this clonotype with many counts. The V and J genes are TRBV3-1 and TRBJ2-7; 14 bases map to TRBD2. The CDR3 covers 18 residues. With 4 bases clipped from V and 2 bases from J, the junction kept 10 bases outside the gene matches. CDR1 and CDR2 (germline): LGHDT, YNNKEL (reference sequence). CDR3 nucleotide sequence: TGTGCCAGCAGCCCCTCCGGGACTAGCGGGAGCTTCGCCTACGAGCAGTACTTC. The encoded protein is CASSPSGTSGSFAYEQYF.

V usage is TRBV12-3 or TRBV12-4 and J usage is TRBJ2-1; D may correspond to TRBD1 or TRBD2 (5 bases each). The V end lost 5 bases, the J end lost 1 base, and 12 bases lay between the germline ends. This CDR3 has 15 amino acids. CDR3 in DNA: TGTGCCAGCAGTGGCCTGGGGGAATCCTACAATGAGCAGTTCTTC. This encodes CASSGLGESYNEQFF.

The chain uses TRBV30 and TRBJ1-1, with D unclear. The CDR3 is 15 amino acids. CDR1 and CDR2 from the germline V gene are GTSNPN and SVGIG (reference sequence). The V end lost 1 base, the J end lost 1 base, and 13 bases lay between the germline ends. CDR3 loop: CAWSAFGSANTEAFF. CDR3 sequence (DNA): TGTGCCTGGAGTGCGTTTGGGTCCGCGAACACTGAAGCTTTCTTT.

This chain links TRBV5-1 with TRBJ2-5; D may be TRBD1 (6 bases). This CDR3 comprises 15 residues. CDR1 is SGHRS, CDR2 YFSETQ, per germline. The V and J ends lost 2 bases and 0 bases respectively, with 11 bases between them. The CDR3 loop reads CASSLLTGDQETQYF. The CDR3, as DNA: TGCGCCAGCAGCTTACTGACAGGAGACCAAGAGACCCAGTACTTC.

This clonotype occurred a few times. V is TRBV5-1 and J is TRBJ2-5; no clear D. The CDR3 is 14 residues long. From germline, CDR1 is SGHRS and CDR2 YFSETQ. Trimming removed 0 bases from V and 1 base from J, with 7 bases in between. The CDR3 loop is CASSLAHSQETQYF. CDR3 nucleotides: TGCGCCAGCAGCTTGGCACACAGCCAAGAGACCCAGTACTTC.

The CDR3 sequence is CASSLRQGQYEQYF. In DNA, the CDR3 is TGTGCCAGCAGTCTTCGACAGGGACAATACGAGCAGTACTTC. The chain links TRBV12-3 or TRBV12-4 to TRBJ2-7; 7 nucleotides align to TRBD1. The junction had 8 bases not matched to a gene; V was cut back by 5 bases and J by 4 bases. The CDR3 contains 14 residues.

V and J are TRBV7-9 and TRBJ2-7; 9 nucleotides align to TRBD1. Germline V CDR1 and CDR2: SEHNR, FQNEAQ (reference sequence). CDR3 length: 21 residues. V lost 5 bases, J lost 7 bases, and 30 bases stayed unmatched. CDR3 loop: CASSLGRGLPSEWTGEREQYF. CDR3 nucleotide sequence: TGTGCCAGCAGCCTAGGGCGGGGACTCCCAAGCGAGTGGACAGGGGAACGGGAGCAGTACTTC.

This clonotype was detected only a few times. The chain joins TRBV24-1 to TRBJ2-2; D is undetermined. The CDR3 totals 15 residues. Germline CDR1 KGHDR, CDR2 SFDVKD. Trimming stripped 0 bases from V and 3 bases from J, with 7 bases between. CDR3 sequence reads: CATSDLGRYTGELFF. The CDR3 DNA is TGTGCCACCAGTGATTTGGGTCGGTACACCGGGGAGCTGTTTTTT.

This chain uses TRBV6-6 with TRBJ2-3, with 8 bases that match TRBD2. Germline CDR1 and CDR2: MNHNY and SVGAGI (reference sequence). The CDR3 totals 13 residues. After removal of 11 bases from V and 6 bases from J, the junction contained 10 bases not matched to a gene. This chain's CDR3 is CAARGSGADTQYF. The DNA for the CDR3 is TGTGCCGCCCGGGGTAGCGGGGCGGATACGCAGTATTTT.

This clonotype was seen only a few times. The rearrangement joins TRBV5-1 to TRBJ2-7, with D perhaps being TRBD1 or TRBD2 (5 bases each). The CDR3 length is 13 residues. Trimming took 4 bases from V and 3 from J, leaving 11 bases between them. The germline gives CDR1 SGHRS, CDR2 YFSETQ. The CDR3 DNA reads TGCGCCAGCAGCCGGGACGGGGACTACGAGCAGTACTTC. Translated: CASSRDGDYEQYF.

The chain couples TRBV5-1 to TRBJ2-1; 10 bases line up with TRBD2. V trimming: 5 bases; J trimming: 2 bases; junction bases outside the gene matches: 7. Germline V gene lookup returns CDR1 SGHRS and CDR2 YFSETQ. The CDR3 is 16 residues long. Here the CDR3 DNA reads TGCGCCAGCAGTCTGACTAGCGGGTCAACCTACAATGAGCAGTTCTTC. Translating gives CASSLTSGSTYNEQFF.